These 11 T cell receptor beta chains were sequenced from one sample in a study of blood T cells in healthy people across ages. PCR was performed a second time for 7 to 11 cycles using a sample-barcoded 5' primer and a J-beta primer mix. Via MiXCR, TCRdb re-called the 5' RACE reads, giving one row per CDR3 protein. The table includes fewer than 1.5 million distinct CDR3 sequences, around 39% detected once. Sequences were obtained from blood. Every receptor here comes from a woman under 30 in good health.

The chain joins TRBV28 to TRBJ2-3; D is perhaps TRBD1 or TRBD2 (6 bases each). The CDR3 is 15 amino acids. CDR1 and CDR2 (germline): MDHEN, SYDVKM. With 4 bases removed from V and 4 bases from J, the gap between germline ends came to 15 bases. CDR3 sequence: CASSYSGEVADTQYF. The CDR3 nucleotides are TGTGCCAGCAGTTACTCAGGGGAGGTGGCAGATACGCAGTATTTT.

The genes are TRBV24-1 and TRBJ1-5; TRBD1 matches 10 bases. The CDR3 runs 17 residues. Germline CDR1 KGHDR, CDR2 SFDVKD. J was trimmed by 1 base and V by 9 bases; bases with no gene match: 11. CDR3 in amino acids: CATLDRGRPRSNQPQHF. The CDR3 bases are TGTGCCACCCTAGACAGGGGGCGGCCCAGAAGCAATCAGCCCCAGCATTTT.

This clonotype was seen a handful of times. This chain uses TRBV7-2 with TRBJ2-1; 9 nucleotides agree with TRBD2. Losses at the gene ends were 2 bases for V and 7 bases for J; bases not matched to a gene: 12. Germline assignment: CDR1 SGHTA and CDR2 FQGNSA. The CDR3 sequence is 17 residues long. CDR3 region: CASSLIDTGLAGNEQFF. Here the CDR3 DNA reads TGTGCCAGCAGCTTAATTGATACGGGACTAGCAGGGAATGAGCAGTTCTTC. Variable domain in full (rest from reference TRBV7-2 and TRBJ2-1): GAGVSQSPSNKVTEKGKDVELRCDPISGHTALYWYRQSLGQGLEFLIYFQGNSAPDKSGLPSDRFSAERTGGSVSTLTIQRTQQEDSAVYLCASSLIDTGLAGNEQFFGPGTRLTVL.

This chain joins TRBV6-5 and TRBJ2-7; weak D call: TRBD1 (6 bases). This CDR3 is built from 15 residues. Trimming removed 7 bases from V and 3 bases from J, with 19 bases in between. The germline gives CDR1 MNHEY, CDR2 SVGAGI. For the CDR3, the DNA is TGTGCCAGCACTTCCCCGGTCAGGGGAATCTACGAGCAGTACTTC. As protein: CASTSPVRGIYEQYF.

This clonotype has more than one count but fewer than ten. The chain carries TRBV27 and TRBJ1-5; 7 positions match TRBD1. J lost 2 bases, V lost 5 bases, and 9 bases had no gene match. CDR3 size: 16 residues. The germline gives CDR1 MNHEY, CDR2 SMNVEV (reference sequence). CDR3 sequence (DNA): TGTGCCAGCAGTAGGAGACAGGGCGACGGCAATCAGCCCCAGCATTTT. Translation gives CASSRRQGDGNQPQHF.

This clonotype was observed a handful of times. The chain combines TRBV5-1 with TRBJ2-5; D tentatively reads TRBD1 or TRBD2 (5 bases each). Germline CDR1 SGHRS, CDR2 YFSETQ. Between the trimmed V and J ends, which lost 0 bases and 0 bases, there was a span of 6 bases. The CDR3 sequence is 14 residues long. In DNA, the CDR3 is TGCGCCAGCAGCTTGGTGGGACACCAAGAGACCCAGTACTTC. Its translation: CASSLVGHQETQYF.

A single count supports this clonotype. This rearrangement joins TRBV4-1 to TRBJ1-5; 9 bases are a match to TRBD1. CDR3 length: 15 amino acids. Germline CDR1 reads MGHRA; CDR2 reads YSYEKL. The V gene end was trimmed by 6 bases and the J gene end by 6 bases; junction bases not matched to a gene: 9. The CDR3 spells CASSPTGGFVQPQHF. The CDR3 nucleotides read TGCGCCAGCAGTCCTACAGGGGGCTTCGTTCAGCCCCAGCATTTT.

This clonotype was seen a handful of times. V usage is TRBV20-1 and J usage is TRBJ2-1; 8 bases are a match to TRBD2. The junction had 6 bases not matched to a gene; V was cut back by 0 bases and J by 2 bases. The CDR3 covers 16 residues. The germline V gene encodes CDR1 DFQATT and CDR2 SNEGSKA (reference sequence). The CDR3 nucleotides read TGCAGTGCTAGAGATCTGAGAGCGGGAGCCTACAATGAGCAGTTCTTC. It encodes CSARDLRAGAYNEQFF.

The sample holds a few counts of this clonotype. The chain has TRBV25-1 and TRBJ2-7; tentative D call: TRBD2 (5 bases). CDR1 and CDR2 from the germline V gene are MGHDK and SYGVNS. The CDR3 length is 16 residues. V lost 1 base to trimming and J lost 3 bases, with 16 bases between them. The CDR3 is CASSEFGNRGYYEQYF. In DNA form, the CDR3 reads TGTGCCAGCAGTGAATTTGGGAACCGGGGTTACTACGAGCAGTACTTC.

The chain has TRBV5-1 and TRBJ2-1; no firm D call. Trimming stripped 2 bases from V and 8 bases from J, with 11 bases between. Germline CDR1 reads SGHRS; CDR2 reads YFSETQ. This CDR3 contains 13 residues. The DNA of the CDR3 is TGCGCCAGCAGCTTTCAGCGCCTGGATGAGCAGTTCTTC. Its protein product is CASSFQRLDEQFF.

The chain recombines TRBV4-1 with TRBJ2-1; D unresolved. CDR3 size: 16 residues. Trimming stripped 1 base from V and 1 base from J, with 11 bases between. The germline CDR1 and CDR2 sequences are MGHRA and YSYEKL. The CDR3 loop reads CASSQAETTSYNEQFF. The CDR3 nucleotides read TGCGCCAGCAGCCAAGCTGAGACAACATCCTACAATGAGCAGTTCTTC.